Below, 27 T cell receptor beta chains from the same sample are listed, as sequenced in a study of T-cell reconstitution after alpha-beta-depleted transplantation in children. A TCRbeta library incorporating unique molecular identifiers was prepared. Via MiXCR, TCRdb re-called the PCR reads, giving one row per CDR3 protein. The data contain a few hundred thousand distinct CDR3 sequences, roughly two fifths of them singletons. Sequencing used PBMCs, obtained before TCRalphabeta/CD19-depleted stem cell transplant. Receptors originate from a girl between 2 and 10 years old with aplastic anemia, due to receive a stem cell transplant.

This chain uses TRBV30 with TRBJ1-1; no reliable D call. Trimming stripped 5 bases from V and 0 bases from J, with 16 bases between. Germline V lookup: CDR1 GTSNPN, CDR2 SVGIG (reference sequence). This CDR3 region has 15 residues. The CDR3 DNA follows: TGTGCCTGGGCCGACATAATGGAGATGAACACTGAAGCTTTCTTT. Amino acid sequence: CAWADIMEMNTEAFF.

The chain combines TRBV9 with TRBJ1-2, with 9 bases that match TRBD1. With V trimmed by 3 bases and J by 8 bases, 8 bases remained unmatched. The CDR3 has 14 amino acids. Germline V gene sequence: CDR1 SGDLS, CDR2 YYNGEE. The CDR3 region is CASSARTGARGYTF. The CDR3, as DNA: TGTGCCAGCAGCGCTAGGACAGGGGCTCGGGGCTACACCTTC.

This clonotype turned up a few times. V and J are TRBV20-1 and TRBJ1-5; D is uncertain. Germline lookup yields CDR1 DFQATT and CDR2 SNEGSKA (reference sequence). V was shortened by 1 base and J by 6 bases, with 13 bases between the two germline ends. The CDR3 contains 14 residues. CDR3 amino acids: CSARVGGMGQPQHF. The CDR3 DNA is TGCAGTGCTAGAGTCGGAGGGATGGGTCAGCCCCAGCATTTT.

The rearrangement joins TRBV6-1 to TRBJ2-3; 9 bases match TRBD1. The CDR3 spans 16 residues. The germline V gene encodes CDR1 MNHNS and CDR2 SASEGT. The trim removed 8 bases at V and 5 bases at J, leaving 14 bases unmatched. The CDR3 nucleotides read TGTGCCAGCCGCATAAAAAGGGACAGGGAAAAAGATACGCAGTATTTT. This translates into CASRIKRDREKDTQYF.

Only a few counts were recorded for this clonotype. The chain combines TRBV11-2 with TRBJ1-1, with a tentative D call TRBD1 (5 bases). V was trimmed by 0 bases and J by 6 bases, leaving 17 bases between them. CDR1 SGHAT and CDR2 FQNNGV come from the germline V gene. The CDR3 loop spans 16 amino acids. CDR3 bases: TGTGCCAGCAGCTTAGATCCTTACCCAGGGAGCCCTGAAGCTTTCTTT. It encodes CASSLDPYPGSPEAFF.

This chain links TRBV28 with TRBJ2-7; 7 nucleotides match TRBD2. The CDR3 totals 14 residues. Per germline, CDR1 MDHEN and CDR2 SYDVKM. Trimming at V came to 5 bases and at J to 3 bases, leaving 7 bases not matched to a gene. In nucleotides, the CDR3 is TGTGCCAGCAGTATCGGACTAGAAGTCTACGAGCAGTACTTC. Its protein is CASSIGLEVYEQYF.

The CDR3 DNA is TGTGCCAGCAGTGAAGCTCCCAGGGGACGGGAGACCCAGTACTTC. This translates into CASSEAPRGRETQYF. The gene calls are TRBV2 and TRBJ2-5; a weak D match, TRBD1 (6 bases). V lost 0 bases to trimming and J lost 5 bases, with 13 bases between them. CDR1 and CDR2 from the germline V gene are SNHLY and FYNNEI. This CDR3 region has 15 residues.

This sequence joins TRBV11-2 and TRBJ2-1; the match to TRBD2 covers 12 bases. From germline, CDR1 is SGHAT and CDR2 FQNNGV. Germline trimming cut 3 bases from V and 0 bases from J; bases unmatched to any gene: 9. This CDR3 is 19 amino acids long. The CDR3: CASSFSTSGRANSYNEQFF. As DNA, the CDR3 is TGTGCCAGCAGCTTCTCGACTAGCGGGAGAGCTAACTCCTACAATGAGCAGTTCTTC. The full variable domain, its missing parts supplied by reference TRBV11-2 and TRBJ2-1, is EAGVAQSPRYKIIEKRQSVAFWCNPISGHATLYWYQQILGQGPKLLIQFQNNGVVDDSQLPKDRFSAERLKGVDSTLKIQPAKLEDSAVYLCASSFSTSGRANSYNEQFFGPGTRLTVL.

The chain links TRBV11-2 to TRBJ2-3, with TRBD2 identical over 9 bases. After removal of 6 bases from V and 2 bases from J, the junction contained 21 bases not matched to a gene. This CDR3 contains 20 residues. CDR1 and CDR2 (germline): SGHAT, FQNNGV. The CDR3: CASRGVPSGIRGSYTDTQYF. DNA of the CDR3: TGTGCCAGCAGAGGGGTACCTAGCGGGATCCGGGGGTCTTACACAGATACGCAGTATTTT. The full variable domain, in which reference TRBV11-2 and TRBJ2-3 provide the parts outside the CDR3, is EAGVAQSPRYKIIEKRQSVAFWCNPISGHATLYWYQQILGQGPKLLIQFQNNGVVDDSQLPKDRFSAERLKGVDSTLKIQPAKLEDSAVYLCASRGVPSGIRGSYTDTQYFGPGTRLTVL.

This clonotype has more than one count but fewer than ten. The genes are TRBV4-1 and TRBJ2-3; D not certain. Trimming removed 1 base from V and 2 bases from J, with 4 bases in between. Germline V lookup: CDR1 MGHRA, CDR2 YSYEKL. There are 13 residues in the CDR3. The DNA for the CDR3 is TGCGCCAGCAGCCAAGCCCACACAGATACGCAGTATTTT. Translation gives CASSQAHTDTQYF.

This clonotype turned up a few times. The chain uses TRBV24-1 and TRBJ1-1; D unclear. V gave up 7 bases and J gave up 0 bases, with 23 bases separating them. Germline values: CDR1 KGHDR, CDR2 SFDVKD. CDR3 length: 18 amino acids. Here the CDR3 DNA reads TGTGCCACCAGCGGAAAGGCCTTGAGGCGGCAGTTGAACACTGAAGCTTTCTTT. It yields the protein CATSGKALRRQLNTEAFF.

A few counts support this clonotype. V usage is TRBV15 and J usage is TRBJ2-7; possible D gene TRBD2, 5 bases. CDR3 length equals 13 residues. The V gene lost 0 bases and the J gene lost 7 bases, with 10 bases spanning the gap. From germline, CDR1 is LNHNV and CDR2 YYDKDF (reference sequence). The CDR3 nucleotides are TGTGCCACCAGCAGAGAGGGAGTGAGGGAGCAGTACTTC. The encoded protein is CATSREGVREQYF.

This chain uses TRBV7-3 with TRBJ2-1; 12 bases are shared with TRBD2. J was trimmed by 3 bases and V by 3 bases; bases with no gene match: 6. CDR1 is SGHTA and CDR2 is FQGTGA in the germline V gene. This CDR3 contains 17 residues. The CDR3 nucleotides are TGTGCCAGCAGCTTGTCGGGGGGACTAGCGGGCTACAATGAGCAGTTCTTC. Protein product: CASSLSGGLAGYNEQFF.

This clonotype was counted between two and nine times. The chain uses TRBV11-2 and TRBJ2-3, with TRBD2 as a possible D gene (7 bases). This CDR3 contains 14 residues. V was trimmed by 8 bases and J by 1 base, leaving 13 bases between them. Germline lookup yields CDR1 SGHAT and CDR2 FQNNGV. The CDR3 region has the DNA TGTGCCAGCGCGGGGGCATGGGGCACAGATACGCAGTATTTT. Amino acid sequence: CASAGAWGTDTQYF.

This clonotype was found many times. The rearrangement uses TRBV27 and TRBJ2-7, with 9 bases fitting TRBD1. CDR1 MNHEY and CDR2 SMNVEV come from the germline V gene (reference sequence). V was pared by 5 bases and J by 2 bases, with 7 bases of the junction left unmatched. The CDR3 is 15 amino acids. CDR3 sequence: CASSTPGTGTYEQYF. For the CDR3, the DNA is TGTGCCAGCAGTACACCCGGGACAGGGACCTACGAGCAGTACTTC.

This chain connects TRBV12-3 or TRBV12-4 to TRBJ1-2; 8 nucleotides line up with TRBD1. This CDR3 comprises 15 residues. The V and J ends lost 5 bases and 4 bases, in that order; junction bases with no gene match: 9. The CDR3 is CASSRKTGASYGYTF. As DNA, the CDR3 is TGTGCCAGCAGTCGGAAGACAGGGGCCAGCTATGGCTACACCTTC.

V usage is TRBV5-6 and J usage is TRBJ2-7; TRBD2 agrees at 8 bases. CDR1 and CDR2 from the germline V gene are SGHDT and YYEEEE. The ends lost 4 bases at V and 3 bases at J; junction bases unmatched: 6. The CDR3 loop spans 14 amino acids. CDR3 nucleotide sequence: TGTGCCAGCAGCCCGGGACTAGGAGACTACGAGCAGTACTTC. Translation: CASSPGLGDYEQYF.

This clonotype was detected a few times. V is TRBV20-1 and J is TRBJ2-5; 10 positions match TRBD1. In germline, CDR1 is DFQATT, CDR2 SNEGSKA (reference sequence). After removal of 2 bases from V and 4 bases from J, the junction contained 7 bases not matched to a gene. This CDR3 has 15 residues. For the CDR3, the DNA is TGCAGTGCTAGAAACCCCGGGACAGGGGTAGAGACCCAGTACTTC. Protein: CSARNPGTGVETQYF.

The CDR3 DNA follows: TGTGCCAGCAGCTTGGTTCGGGGGGCGGGGACCGGGGAGCTGTTTTTT. It encodes CASSLVRGAGTGELFF. The chain is built from TRBV5-5 and TRBJ2-2; D might be TRBD2 (7 bases). The CDR3 is 16 residues long. Germline values: CDR1 SGHKS, CDR2 YYEKEE (reference sequence). The ends were cut back, 0 bases at V and 5 bases at J, with 14 bases in the middle.

This sequence joins TRBV7-2 and TRBJ2-1; a weak D match, TRBD1 (5 bases). Germline V lookup: CDR1 SGHTA, CDR2 FQGNSA. CDR3 length: 17 amino acids. V lost 5 bases, J lost 6 bases, and 23 bases lay in between. CDR3 bases: TGTGCCAGCAGCCCCCGACGCGGCCTCAGGGTGATCAATGAGCAGTTCTTC. Translating gives CASSPRRGLRVINEQFF.

The chain employs TRBV20-1 and TRBJ2-7; 10 positions match TRBD1. Trimming at V came to 7 bases and at J to 3 bases, leaving 3 bases not matched to a gene. This CDR3 spans 12 amino acids. Germline values: CDR1 DFQATT, CDR2 SNEGSKA (reference sequence). This CDR3 reads CSGTGGHYEQYF. CDR3 DNA sequence: TGCAGTGGGACAGGGGGGCACTACGAGCAGTACTTC.

J is TRBJ2-1 and V is TRBV5-6; D not resolved. Trimming pared 4 bases from V and 7 bases from J, leaving 12 bases between. Per germline, CDR1 SGHDT and CDR2 YYEEEE. CDR3 length equals 13 residues. CDR3 sequence reads: CASSVQSWNEQFF. The CDR3 DNA reads as TGTGCCAGCAGCGTACAGAGCTGGAATGAGCAGTTCTTC.

The V call is TRBV4-1, the J call TRBJ1-2; TRBD1 might be the D (5 bases). Germline-derived CDR1 and CDR2 are MGHRA and YSYEKL. The CDR3 length is 15 residues. V was pared by 0 bases and J by 3 bases, with 11 bases between. CDR3 sequence (DNA): TGCGCCAGCAGCCAAGATCCAGGGTCCTACTATGGCTACACCTTC. This encodes CASSQDPGSYYGYTF.

The rearrangement links TRBV4-1 to TRBJ2-7, with D possibly matching TRBD1 (6 bases). The V and J ends lost 0 bases and 4 bases respectively, with 13 bases between them. The germline V gene has CDR1 MGHRA and CDR2 YSYEKL. The CDR3 has 15 amino acids. CDR3 nucleotide sequence: TGCGCCAGCAGCCAAGATTTCAGGGGACCTTACGAGCAGTACTTC. This sequence encodes CASSQDFRGPYEQYF.

This chain joins TRBV7-8 and TRBJ2-1; D is unclear. From germline, CDR1 is SGHVS and CDR2 FQNEAQ. The V and J ends lost 2 bases and 11 bases respectively, with 7 bases between them. The CDR3 consists of 11 residues. The CDR3 here is CASSLQGQQFF. The DNA of the CDR3 is TGTGCCAGCAGCTTACAAGGACAGCAGTTCTTC.

There are a few counts of this clonotype. This rearrangement joins TRBV20-1 to TRBJ2-3, with 13 bases matching TRBD2. The trim removed 5 bases at V and 6 bases at J, leaving 8 bases unmatched. Germline CDR1 DFQATT, CDR2 SNEGSKA (reference sequence). This CDR3 is built from 15 residues. CDR3 sequence (DNA): TGCAGTGCTCTTCAAGGGACTAGCGGGGCGGATACGCAGTATTTT. Translated: CSALQGTSGADTQYF.

This clonotype was detected ten times or more. This rearrangement joins TRBV27 to TRBJ1-2; 9 nucleotides align to TRBD1. Looked up from germline, CDR1 is MNHEY and CDR2 is SMNVEV (reference sequence). CDR3 length equals 14 residues. V shed 0 bases and J 5 bases; nucleotides not matched to a gene: 1. CDR3 residues: CASSLSGQGYGYTF. The CDR3 DNA reads TGTGCCAGCAGTTTATCCGGACAGGGGTATGGCTACACCTTC.